These 5 T cell receptor beta chains were sequenced from one sample in a study of low-dose radiotherapy and immunotherapy resistance in tumors. TRAV- and TRBV-specific primers, spanning alpha and beta chains, primed first-strand cDNA. It was with a constant-region primer and a V-primer adapter that TCRs were amplified over around 18 PCR cycles. TCRdb processed the reads anew with MiXCR; each CDR3 protein has one entry. This sample yields about 80,000 distinct CDR3 sequences, of which 15% to 20% are seen a single time; approximately 1.5% belongs to the top ten. Described time point: after trial treatment. This sample's treatment: LDRT plus nivolumab, ipilimumab, low-dose cyclophosphamide and aspirin (RACIN trial). Sequenced material: PBMCs, taken after low-dose radiotherapy plus immunotherapy. The receptors derive from a male donor with prostate cancer.

This clonotype was counted many times. CDR3 loop: CSARGSGRATPHSGDTQYF. The CDR3 DNA follows: TGCAGTGCTAGAGGAAGCGGGAGGGCGACACCCCACAGTGGAGATACGCAGTATTTT. The chain joins TRBV20-1 to TRBJ2-3, with 10 bases fitting TRBD2. This CDR3 has 19 amino acids. Germline V gene sequence: CDR1 DFQATT, CDR2 SNEGSKA (reference sequence). After removal of 1 base from V and 5 bases from J, the junction contained 18 bases not matched to a gene.

Points on this clonotype: With only one base between it and a far larger clone, this is likely a read error. J is TRBJ2-7 and V is TRBV5-4; 12 bases are shared with TRBD2. The germline V gene encodes CDR1 SGHNT and CDR2 YYREEE (reference sequence). The CDR3 contains 14 residues. V was clipped by 4 bases and J by 7 bases; unmatched bases: 6. CDR3 residues: CASSRTSGATEQYF. CDR3 in DNA: TGTGCCAGCAGCCGGACTAGCGGGGCCACTGAGCAGTACTTC.

This clonotype was seen at least ten times. This chain links TRBV7-6 with TRBJ2-1; 10 positions match TRBD2. CDR1 and CDR2 from the germline V gene are SGHVS and FNYEAQ. The J segment lost 5 bases and the V segment lost 6 bases, leaving 1 base of the junction unmatched. This CDR3 region has 13 residues. DNA for the CDR3: TGTGCCAGCAGTGGGACTAGCGACAATGAGCAGTTCTTC. The encoded protein is CASSGTSDNEQFF.

This clonotype has a count of ten or more. The J gene is TRBJ2-1, the V gene TRBV2, with D perhaps TRBD1 or TRBD2 (7 bases each). Germline CDR1 is SNHLY and CDR2 is FYNNEI. The CDR3 extends over 15 amino acids. Deletions cut 8 bases from V and 9 bases from J, with 23 bases between. CDR3 sequence (DNA): TGTGCCAGCTTAAGCGGGACAGCCCTTATTGGTGAGCAGTTCTTC. Its protein product is CASLSGTALIGEQFF.

This clonotype was detected only once. The V gene is TRBV5-4, the J gene TRBJ2-3; 14 bases agree with TRBD2. The germline V gene has CDR1 SGHNT and CDR2 YYREEE (reference sequence). The junction had 5 bases not matched to a gene; V was cut back by 4 bases and J by 4 bases. The length of the CDR3 is 16 residues. The CDR3 here is CASSTGTSGSADTQYF. The CDR3 DNA reads as TGTGCCAGCAGCACGGGGACTAGCGGGAGTGCAGATACGCAGTATTTT.